The entry below gives a single TCR beta chain sequence along with its context. Its specificity is unknown. The CDR3 extends over 16 amino acids. Germline V gives CDR1 SGHNT, CDR2 YENEEA. After removal of 1 base from V and 4 bases from J, the junction contained 9 bases not matched to a gene. The primer mix had 60 Vbeta and 13 Jbeta primers. Produced via immunoSEQ multiplex PCR; TCRdb's table is partial and in-frame only. The repertoire holds more than 110,000 clones, with about two thirds as singletons. The data originate from a study of cytomegalovirus exposure and HLA in healthy donors. General study findings and limits: Cytomegalovirus status, reportedly, was diagnosed with high specificity and sensitivity by the classifier. The presence/absence work took it that sequencing depth was about the same across donors.

This receptor was taken from a woman aged 55-70 years in good health and CMV-seropositive. V gene TRBV11-3 combines with J gene TRBJ1-1; 7 nucleotides line up with TRBD1. Sequencing was carried out using PBMCs. The CDR3 loop is CASSLGQGFKGTEAFF. In DNA, the CDR3 is TGTGCCAGCAGCTTAGGACAGGGTTTCAAGGGCACTGAAGCTTTCTTT.